Sequencing of this T cell receptor (beta chain) was carried out in a study of blood T cell repertoires in COVID-19. Authors' data handling: Amplification from reference gene primers served as the basis for estimated nucleated cell counts. This table comes from immunoSEQ multiplex PCR, and its TCRdb copy is limited to in-frame clones, with some not included. From that table come the V and J calls and clone size; the DNA was used to work out D and trimming. The sample shows 50,000 to 65,000 clones, 86% of them seen only once. V dropped 4 bases and J dropped 5; count of bases not matched to a gene: 1. Germline CDR1 is SGDLS and CDR2 is YYNGEE. The CDR3 has 14 residues.

This chain links TRBV9 with TRBJ2-7; 15 bases line up with TRBD2. The source of this sequence is a man in his forties or fifties with active COVID-19. Sequencing was done on a sample of peripheral blood. CDR3 DNA sequence: TGTGCCAGCAGCCGGACTAGCGGGAGGGACGAGCAGTACTTC. It is translated as CASSRTSGRDEQYF.